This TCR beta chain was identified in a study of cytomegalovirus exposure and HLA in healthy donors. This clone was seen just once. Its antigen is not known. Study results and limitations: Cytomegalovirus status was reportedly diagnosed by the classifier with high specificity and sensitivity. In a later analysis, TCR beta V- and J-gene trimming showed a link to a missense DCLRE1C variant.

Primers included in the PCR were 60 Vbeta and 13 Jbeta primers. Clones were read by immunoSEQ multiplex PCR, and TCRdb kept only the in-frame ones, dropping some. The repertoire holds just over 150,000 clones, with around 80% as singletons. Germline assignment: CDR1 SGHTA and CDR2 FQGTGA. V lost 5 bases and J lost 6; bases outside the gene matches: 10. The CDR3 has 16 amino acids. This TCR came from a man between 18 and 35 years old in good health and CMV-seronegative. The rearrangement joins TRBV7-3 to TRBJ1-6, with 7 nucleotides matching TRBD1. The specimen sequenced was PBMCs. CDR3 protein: CASSQGDRATNSPLHF. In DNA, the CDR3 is TGTGCCAGCAGCCAAGGCGACAGGGCAACTAATTCACCCCTCCACTTT.